Below, 2 T cell receptor beta chains from the same sample are listed, as sequenced in a study of OX40 agonist ivuxolimab in advanced cancers. Libraries were prepared by immunoSEQ multiplex PCR; TCRdb keeps only in-frame clonotypes and omits some of them. The sample holds approximately 48,000 clones, approximately 80% seen once. Sequenced here: CD4+ or CD8+ T cells sorted from blood, sampled in a trial of the OX40 agonist ivuxolimab. These receptor sequences come from an adult with an advanced solid tumor such as melanoma, head and neck, liver or kidney cancer.

The rearrangement uses TRBV9 and TRBJ2-3; D gene uncertain. Trimming left V 4 bases short and J 3 bases short, with 6 bases between. CDR3 length: 12 residues. CDR1 is SGDLS and CDR2 is YYNGEE in the germline V gene. The CDR3 reads CASSPATDTQYF. DNA of the CDR3: TGTGCCAGCAGCCCGGCGACAGATACGCAGTATTTT.

V gene TRBV18 combines with J gene TRBJ2-2; 8 bases map to TRBD1. Germline V lookup: CDR1 KGHSH, CDR2 LQKENI. J was trimmed by 6 bases and V by 0 bases; bases with no gene match: 6. CDR3 size: 16 residues. CDR3 protein: CASSPPSRGPAGELFF. CDR3 sequence (DNA): TGTGCCAGCTCACCACCGTCCAGGGGGCCTGCCGGGGAGCTGTTTTTT.